This paragraph covers one TCR beta chain sequence. V was cut by 0 bases and J by 4 bases, with 12 bases left in between. The CDR3 sequence is 15 residues long. Per the germline V gene, CDR1 is LGHNA and CDR2 is YSLEER. One entry per CDR3 protein results from TCRdb running MiXCR on the RT-PCR reads. The table includes almost 700,000 distinct CDR3 sequences, 11% to 15% detected once. The V gene is TRBV4-3, the J gene TRBJ1-2; D possibly corresponds to TRBD1 (5 bases). The source is a female donor in good health, serving as a healthy control. The sample consisted of memory CD4+ T cells from blood. The CDR3 sequence: CASSQEWGGFYGYTF. CDR3 nucleotide sequence: TGCGCCAGCAGCCAAGAATGGGGGGGTTTCTATGGCTACACCTTC.